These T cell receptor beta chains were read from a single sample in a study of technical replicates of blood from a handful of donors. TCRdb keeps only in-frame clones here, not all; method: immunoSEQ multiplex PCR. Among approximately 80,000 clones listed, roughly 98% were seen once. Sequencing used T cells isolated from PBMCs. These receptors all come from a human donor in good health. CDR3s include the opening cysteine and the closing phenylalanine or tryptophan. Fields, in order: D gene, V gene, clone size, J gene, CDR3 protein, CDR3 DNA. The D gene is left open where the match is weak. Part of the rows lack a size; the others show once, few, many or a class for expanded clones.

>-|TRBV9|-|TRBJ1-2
CASSVGGGLGYGYTF
TGTGCCAGCAGCGTAGGCGGGGGGCTCGGCTATGGCTACACCTTC
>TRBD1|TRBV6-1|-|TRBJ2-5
CASREDRVQVQETQYF
TGTGCCAGCAGGGAAGACAGGGTGCAGGTTCAAGAGACCCAGTACTTC
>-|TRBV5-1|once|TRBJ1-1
CASSSQANTEAFF
TGCGCCAGCAGCTCCCAGGCGAACACTGAAGCTTTCTTT
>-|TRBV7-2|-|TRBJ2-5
CASSIQQETQYF
TGTGCCAGCAGCATCCAACAAGAGACCCAGTACTTC
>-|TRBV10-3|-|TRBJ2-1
CAISESEGGSYNEQFF
TGTGCCATCAGTGAGAGTGAAGGGGGCTCCTACAATGAGCAGTTCTTC
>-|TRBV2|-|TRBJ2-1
CASRFRDPRDEQFF
TGTGCCAGCAGATTCCGAGACCCCCGGGATGAGCAGTTCTTC
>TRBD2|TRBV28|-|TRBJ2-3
CASGAGGPQSTQYF
TGTGCGAGTGGGGCGGGAGGGCCTCAGAGTACGCAGTATTTT
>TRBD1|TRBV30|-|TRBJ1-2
CAWTDRAYGYTF
TGTGCCTGGACCGACAGGGCCTATGGCTACACCTTC
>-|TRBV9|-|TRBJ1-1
CASTVGPIPGIEAFF
TGTGCCAGCACCGTTGGACCAATTCCGGGGATTGAAGCTTTCTTT
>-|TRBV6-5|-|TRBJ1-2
CASSYSGGDGYTF
TGTGCCAGCAGTTACTCGGGAGGGGATGGCTACACCTTC
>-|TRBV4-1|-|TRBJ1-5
CASSPYATGYLEPQHF
TGCGCCAGCAGCCCTTACGCTACAGGGTATTTGGAGCCCCAGCATTTT
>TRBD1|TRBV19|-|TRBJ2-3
CASSILTGSTDTQYF
TGTGCCAGTAGTATTTTGACAGGGAGCACAGATACGCAGTATTTT
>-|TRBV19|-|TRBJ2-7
CASSIGQGYEQYF
TGTGCCAGTAGTATAGGTCAGGGGTACGAGCAGTACTTC
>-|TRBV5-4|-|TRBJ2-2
CASSLAGTTGELFF
TGTGCCAGCAGCTTGGCAGGGACAACCGGGGAGCTGTTTTTT
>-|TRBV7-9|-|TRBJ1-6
CASSTDQGGPLHF
TGTGCCAGCAGCACAGATCAGGGAGGACCCCTCCACTTT
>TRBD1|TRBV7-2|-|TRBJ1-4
CASSLNRGDGKLFF
TGTGCCAGCAGCTTAAACAGGGGGGACGGAAAACTGTTTTTT
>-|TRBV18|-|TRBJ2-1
CASSPERSGVTSYNEQFF
TGTGCCAGCTCCCCCGAACGGTCGGGAGTGACCTCCTACAATGAGCAGTTCTTC
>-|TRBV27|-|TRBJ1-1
CASMWRGRDTEAFF
TGTGCCAGCATGTGGAGGGGTCGGGACACTGAAGCTTTCTTT
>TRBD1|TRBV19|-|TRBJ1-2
CASSIRDRGLISSNYGYTF
TGTGCCAGTAGTATCCGGGACAGGGGGTTAATTTCGAGCAACTATGGCTACACCTTC
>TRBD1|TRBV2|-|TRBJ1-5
CASKGQSNQPQHF
TGTGCCAGCAAGGGACAGAGCAATCAGCCCCAGCATTTT
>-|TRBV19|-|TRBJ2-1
CASSLAGSYNEQFF
TGTGCCAGTAGTTTAGCCGGCTCCTACAATGAGCAGTTCTTC
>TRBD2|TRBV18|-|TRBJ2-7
CASSPPTSGRKGYEQYF
TGTGCCAGCTCACCACCCACGAGCGGGAGAAAGGGCTACGAGCAGTACTTC
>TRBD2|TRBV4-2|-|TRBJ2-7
CASSPEGTSHHSYEQYF
TGTGCCAGCAGCCCTGAGGGGACTAGCCATCACTCCTACGAGCAGTACTTC
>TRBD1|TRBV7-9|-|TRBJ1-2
CASSETARRGTGYTF
TGTGCCAGCAGCGAAACTGCTCGCAGGGGGACTGGCTACACCTTC
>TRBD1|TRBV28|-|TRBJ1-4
CASSLIQGFNEKLFF
TGTGCCAGCAGTTTGATACAGGGGTTTAATGAAAAACTGTTTTTT
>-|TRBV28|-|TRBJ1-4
CASRGGDQNEKLFF
TGTGCCAGCCGTGGAGGGGATCAAAATGAAAAACTGTTTTTT
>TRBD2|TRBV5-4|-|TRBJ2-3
CASSLGRGSTDTQYF
TGTGCCAGCAGCTTGGGGCGGGGGAGCACAGATACGCAGTATTTT
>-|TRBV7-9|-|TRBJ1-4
CASSFKTGLDEKLFF
TGTGCCAGCAGCTTCAAAACAGGGCTCGATGAAAAACTGTTTTTT
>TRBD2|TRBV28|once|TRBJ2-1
CASSLRRLADTYNEQFF
TGTGCCAGCAGTTTGCGACGGCTAGCGGATACCTACAATGAGCAGTTCTTC
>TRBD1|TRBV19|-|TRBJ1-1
CASSVGQGGTEAFF
TGTGCCAGTAGTGTTGGACAGGGGGGGACTGAAGCTTTCTTT
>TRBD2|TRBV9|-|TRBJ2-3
CASSVEGGRKGDTQYF
TGTGCCAGCAGCGTAGAGGGCGGGAGGAAGGGGGATACGCAGTATTTT
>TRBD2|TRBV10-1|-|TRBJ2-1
CASSGLAGGNEQFF
TGCGCCAGCAGTGGGTTAGCGGGAGGGAATGAGCAGTTCTTC
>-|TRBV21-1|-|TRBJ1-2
CASSKVQGANYGYTF
TGTGCCAGCAGCAAAGTACAGGGAGCTAACTATGGCTACACCTTC
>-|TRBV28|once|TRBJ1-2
CASIHQVQGTNYGYTF
TGTGCCAGCATCCACCAGGTGCAGGGGACTAACTATGGCTACACCTTC
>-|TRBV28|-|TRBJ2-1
CASGSHTYNEQFF
TGTGCCAGCGGGAGTCACACCTACAATGAGCAGTTCTTC
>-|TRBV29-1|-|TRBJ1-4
CSAGQRLNEKLFF
TGCAGCGCCGGACAGCGGCTAAATGAAAAACTGTTTTTT
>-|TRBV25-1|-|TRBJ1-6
CASAGGTDNSPLHF
TGTGCCAGCGCTGGGGGGACCGATAATTCACCCCTCCACTTT
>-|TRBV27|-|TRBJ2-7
CASSLVRATYEQYF
TGTGCCAGCAGTTTAGTGCGGGCCACCTACGAGCAGTACTTC
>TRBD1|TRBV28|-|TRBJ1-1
CASSPRTGDNEAFF
TGTGCCAGCAGCCCCAGGACAGGGGATAATGAAGCTTTCTTT
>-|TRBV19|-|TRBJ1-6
CASSIGGAGFAYNSPLHF
TGTGCCAGTAGTATCGGTGGGGCAGGTTTCGCCTATAATTCACCCCTCCACTTT
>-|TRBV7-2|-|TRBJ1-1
CASSLKSEVTEAFF
TGTGCCAGCAGCTTAAAGTCAGAGGTCACTGAAGCTTTCTTT
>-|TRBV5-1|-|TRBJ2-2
CASSLARVELFF
TGCGCCAGCAGCTTGGCCCGTGTCGAGCTGTTTTTT